This T cell receptor (beta chain) was profiled in a study of cytomegalovirus exposure and HLA in healthy donors. CDR1 is WSHSY, CDR2 SAAADI, per germline. The length of the CDR3 is 16 residues. V shed 0 bases, J shed 3 bases, and the junction held 6 bases outside the gene matches. PCR amplification relied on 60 Vbeta primers (plus 13 Jbeta primers). TCRdb's copy holds only in-frame clones and misses some; the assay was immunoSEQ multiplex PCR. In the table there are approximately 160,000 clones, about four fifths of which are singletons. The rearrangement uses TRBV10-2 and TRBJ2-3, with 7 bases fitting TRBD2. The receptor was derived from a woman younger than 30 in good health and CMV-seronegative. Sequencing used PBMCs. The CDR3 spells CASSESGRGGTDTQYF. In DNA, the CDR3 is TGCGCCAGCAGTGAGTCGGGGCGGGGAGGGACAGATACGCAGTATTTT.